This is a list of T cell receptor beta chains from one sample in a study of T-cell reconstitution after alpha-beta-depleted transplantation in children. TCRdb analysed the PCR reads with MiXCR anew, one entry per CDR3 protein. The sample has over 400,000 distinct CDR3 sequences, approximately 42% seen once. The sequencing used PBMCs, collected before TCRalphabeta/CD19-depleted stem cell transplant. The receptors originated from a girl aged 2-9 years with aplastic anemia, due to receive a stem cell transplant. Each CDR3 is given with its conserved first and last residue. The D gene is left open where the match is weak. For some rows the clone size is stated as once, few or many, or as a class when expanded; others skip it.

TRBJ2-3 | TRBD2 | TRBV12-3/TRBV12-4 | NA | TGTGCCAGCAGTTTCGGCGGGGGATTCACAGATACGCAGTATTTT | CASSFGGGFTDTQYF
TRBJ1-5 | NA | TRBV20-1 | NA | TGCAGTGCTAGGAGGGTAAATCAGCCCCAGCATTTT | CSARRVNQPQHF
TRBJ2-7 | NA | TRBV24-1 | NA | TGTGCCACCATGGGAAACAGCGGGCAAGGCGAGCAGTACTTC | CATMGNSGQGEQYF
TRBJ2-2 | NA | TRBV25-1 | NA | TGTGCCAGCAGTGAGGTTGTGGAGCTGTTTTTT | CASSEVVELFF
TRBJ2-3 | NA | TRBV20-1 | NA | TGCAGTGCTAGAGGGACCCTCAGTAGCACAGATACGCAGTATTTT | CSARGTLSSTDTQYF
TRBJ2-7 | TRBD1 | TRBV11-2 | NA | TGTGCCAGCAGCTCCCTCATGGACAGGGTGTCCTACGAGCAGTACTTC | CASSSLMDRVSYEQYF
TRBJ2-3 | NA | TRBV30 | NA | TGTGCCTGGACTTGGGCAGGGGGCACAGATACGCAGTATTTT | CAWTWAGGTDTQYF
TRBJ2-7 | NA | TRBV28 | many | TGTGCCAGCAGAAAACCGGGACAAGCCTACGAGCAGTACTTC | CASRKPGQAYEQYF
TRBJ2-1 | NA | TRBV11-2 | NA | TGTGCCAGCAGCTTTAGCCAAGAGCAGTTCTTC | CASSFSQEQFF
TRBJ1-2 | NA | TRBV7-9 | NA | TGTGCCAGCAGCTCGCGACAGTCCCCTAACTATGTCTACACCTTC | CASSSRQSPNYVYTF
TRBJ1-3 | TRBD1 | TRBV7-2 | NA | TGTGCCAGCAGCTTAACCGGGACAGGGGGCCCGGGAAACACCATATATTTT | CASSLTGTGGPGNTIYF
TRBJ2-1 | TRBD1 | TRBV5-5 | many | TGTGCCAGCAGCTTACAGGGGGCGCGGTACAATGAGCAGTTCTTC | CASSLQGARYNEQFF
TRBJ2-1 | TRBD2 | TRBV27 | NA | TGTGCCAGCAGTTTCATACTAGCGGAACACAATGAGCAGTTCTTC | CASSFILAEHNEQFF
TRBJ1-5 | TRBD1 | TRBV7-9 | NA | TGTGCCAGCAGCTCAGGGGGGGCTCAGCCCCAGCATTTT | CASSSGGAQPQHF
TRBJ2-5 | NA | TRBV30 | few | TGTGCCTGGAGTCGGACGGCAGGAGAGACCCAGTACTTC | CAWSRTAGETQYF
TRBJ2-1 | NA | TRBV4-3 | many | TGCGCCAGCAGCCAAAACGTAGCGGAGTCAATCTACAATGAGCAGTTCTTC | CASSQNVAESIYNEQFF
TRBJ2-7 | NA | TRBV28 | NA | TGTGCCAGCAGTTCTATCGGTGGCGGGCAGTACTTC | CASSSIGGGQYF
TRBJ2-1 | TRBD2 | TRBV20-1 | many | TGCAGTGCTAGCAAGACTAGCGGGAGTATTGGTGAGCAGTTCTTC | CSASKTSGSIGEQFF
TRBJ1-1 | NA | TRBV6-1 | many | TGTGCCAGCAGTGACCCAGGGGTCACTGAAGCTTTCTTT | CASSDPGVTEAFF
TRBJ2-6 | NA | TRBV29-1 | few | TGCAGCGCAAGGGAGTCTGGGGCCAACGTCCTGACTTTC | CSARESGANVLTF
TRBJ2-3 | TRBD2 | TRBV12-3/TRBV12-4 | NA | TGTGCCAGCAGTTTATTCAGCGGGGTCAGCACAGATACGCAGTATTTT | CASSLFSGVSTDTQYF
TRBJ2-2 | NA | TRBV5-1 | NA | TGCGCCAGCAGCTTCGAACCAAACACCGGGGAGCTGTTTTTT | CASSFEPNTGELFF
TRBJ1-2 | TRBD1 | TRBV20-1 | NA | TGCAGTGCAACCTGGACAGGGACCTACTATGGCTACACCTTC | CSATWTGTYYGYTF
TRBJ1-2 | NA | TRBV5-1 | NA | TGCGCCAGCAGTTCCAGGCATAACTATGGCTACACCTTC | CASSSRHNYGYTF
TRBJ2-7 | NA | TRBV5-1 | many | TGCGCCAGCAGCTTAGGAATAAACGAGCAGTACTTC | CASSLGINEQYF
TRBJ2-3 | NA | TRBV20-1 | many | TGCAGTGCTCTCCTAGGACTCAGCACAGATACGCAGTATTTT | CSALLGLSTDTQYF
TRBJ2-7 | TRBD2 | TRBV5-1 | many | TGCGCCAGCAGTGAGCTAGCGGGTCCGAGCTCCTACGAGCAGTACTTC | CASSELAGPSSYEQYF
TRBJ2-3 | TRBD2 | TRBV2 | many | TGTGCCGTTCCTCCGGGACTAGCGGGAGATACGCAGTATTTT | CAVPPGLAGDTQYF
TRBJ2-3 | NA | TRBV4-1 | few | TGCGCCAGCAGCCAAGTTACGGCCGGCAGCCCCATCGGTACGCAGTATTTT | CASSQVTAGSPIGTQYF
TRBJ2-1 | NA | TRBV5-1 | NA | TGCGCCAGCAGCTTGTTGGACAGCTCCTACAATGAGCAGTTCTTC | CASSLLDSSYNEQFF
TRBJ2-1 | TRBD2 | TRBV2 | many | TGTGCCAGCAGTGCGGGACTAGCGGGAGGTAATGAGCAGTTCTTC | CASSAGLAGGNEQFF
TRBJ2-2 | NA | TRBV20-1 | NA | TGCAGTGCTAGCAAGACAGACTACCCTGAGGGCGGGGAGCTGTTTTTT | CSASKTDYPEGGELFF
TRBJ2-5 | TRBD2 | TRBV7-2 | NA | TGTGCCAGCAGCTTCCCATCCTTAGCGGGGGAGACCCAGTACTTC | CASSFPSLAGETQYF
TRBJ2-2 | TRBD1 | TRBV11-2 | many | TGTGCCAGCAGAAAGCTTGTAGGGGGCTACACCGGGGAGCTGTTTTTT | CASRKLVGGYTGELFF
TRBJ2-2 | NA | TRBV20-1 | NA | TGCAGTGCTAGCAAACCCACCGGGGGCGTGAACACCGGGGAGCTGTTTTTT | CSASKPTGGVNTGELFF
TRBJ1-6 | TRBD1 | TRBV4-2 | many | TGTGCCAGCAGCCAGGCGGGACAGGGGAATTCACCCCTCCACTTT | CASSQAGQGNSPLHF
TRBJ1-1 | NA | TRBV3-1 | NA | TGTGCCAGCAGCCAACTGCGGGGAGGTGAAGCTTTCTTT | CASSQLRGGEAFF
TRBJ2-2 | NA | TRBV20-1 | few | TGCAGTGCTGCCTCAGGGGAGAACGGGGAGCTGTTTTTT | CSAASGENGELFF
TRBJ1-1 | NA | TRBV18 | NA | TGTGCCAGCTCACCCGGGAGGAATCGGGACACTGAAGCTTTCTTT | CASSPGRNRDTEAFF
TRBJ2-1 | NA | TRBV4-1 | NA | TGCGCCAGCAGCCAAGGAGGGAGCGCCTACAATGAGCAGTTCTTC | CASSQGGSAYNEQFF
TRBJ2-4 | NA | TRBV29-1 | many | TGCAGCGTTGTAGAGGGGTACGGGCCCAAAAACATTCAGTACTTC | CSVVEGYGPKNIQYF
TRBJ2-1 | TRBD2 | TRBV4-1 | many | TGCGCCAGCAGCCAAGAAACTAGCGGACTGGTTGCCTACAATGAGCAGTTCTTC | CASSQETSGLVAYNEQFF
TRBJ2-3 | TRBD2 | TRBV20-1 | NA | TGCAGTGCTAGAGTAGCCCGGACTAGCGGGAGGGATACGCAGTATTTT | CSARVARTSGRDTQYF
TRBJ1-2 | NA | TRBV5-1 | few | TGCGCCAGCAGCTTGGGGGATTTAAACTATGGCTACACCTTC | CASSLGDLNYGYTF
TRBJ2-7 | NA | TRBV11-2 | many | TGTGCCAGCAGCCCGACGGGGGTCGACAGTCTCAAGCAGTACTTC | CASSPTGVDSLKQYF